Below, one T cell receptor beta chain is given with its context. Its antigen is undetermined. The sample comes from a study of a mutant IDH1 vaccine in newly diagnosed glioma. Overall study findings and caveats: Top-clonotype changes in peripheral T cells seemed unrelated to pseudoprogression.

The time point here: week 11, during vaccination. Mutant IDH1 20-mer peptide, at 300 ug, made up each vaccine dose, with topical imiquimod. Profiling relied on immunoSEQ multiplex PCR, and the TCRdb table lists in-frame clones only, not all of them. Of 110,000 or so clones listed, about nine tenths are singletons. The CDR3 runs 13 residues. Germline V gives CDR1 SGHRS, CDR2 YFSETQ. Deletions cut 3 bases from V and 5 bases from J, with 8 bases between. The receptor's source is a woman between 45 and 65 years old with glioma. The material sequenced was PBMCs, taken from a glioma patient whose treatment included an IDH1 peptide vaccine. This sequence joins TRBV5-1 and TRBJ2-2; D remains unclear. The CDR3 DNA is TGCGCCAGCAGCTCGGACGCTACCGGGGAGCTGTTTTTT. Encoded protein: CASSSDATGELFF.